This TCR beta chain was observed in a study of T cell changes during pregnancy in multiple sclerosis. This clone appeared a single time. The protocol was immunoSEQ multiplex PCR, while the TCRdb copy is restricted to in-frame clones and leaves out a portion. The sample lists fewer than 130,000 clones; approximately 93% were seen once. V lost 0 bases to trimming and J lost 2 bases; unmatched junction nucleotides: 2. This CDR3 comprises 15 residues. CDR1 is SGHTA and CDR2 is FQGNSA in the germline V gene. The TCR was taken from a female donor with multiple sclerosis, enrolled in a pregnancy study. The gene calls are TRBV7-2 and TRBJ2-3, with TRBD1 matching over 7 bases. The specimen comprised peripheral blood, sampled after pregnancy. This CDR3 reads CASSLAGQNTDTQYF. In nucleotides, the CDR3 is TGTGCCAGCAGCTTAGCGGGACAGAACACAGATACGCAGTATTTT.